What follows are 9 T cell receptor beta chains derived from one specimen sequenced in a study of CD8+ T cells in alopecia areata. cDNA serving as the sequencing template came from extracted, reverse transcribed RNA. The table came from immunoSEQ multiplex PCR; TCRdb's copy has only in-frame clones and leaves some out. The repertoire holds some 120,000 clones, around 48% seen once, with approximately 10% in the top ten. The sample consisted of NKG2D-low CD8+ T cells sorted from blood. The origin of the receptors is a human donor with alopecia areata.

This clone was seen once. Other DNA sequences of this sample code for an identical CDR3. The rearrangement uses TRBV29-1 and TRBJ1-2, with D maybe TRBD1 (5 bases). The CDR3 extends over 13 amino acids. The V and J ends lost 5 bases and 0 bases respectively, with 10 bases between them. Germline V gives CDR1 SQVTM, CDR2 ANQGSEA. In DNA form, the CDR3 reads TGCAGCGTTCGAGCAGGGACTAACTATGGCTACACCTTC. Its protein product is CSVRAGTNYGYTF.

This clone has only a few counts. This sequence joins TRBV11-2 and TRBJ2-3, with D tentatively TRBD1 or TRBD2 (6 bases each). The CDR3 loop spans 12 amino acids. Trimming left V 5 bases short and J 8 bases short, with 11 bases between. CDR1 and CDR2 (germline): SGHAT, FQNNGV. CDR3 sequence reads: CASSGGGATQYF. CDR3 bases: TGTGCCAGCAGCGGAGGGGGAGCTACGCAGTATTTT. The full variable domain, rest sourced from reference TRBV11-2 and TRBJ2-3, is EAGVAQSPRYKIIEKRQSVAFWCNPISGHATLYWYQQILGQGPKLLIQFQNNGVVDDSQLPKDRFSAERLKGVDSTLKIQPAKLEDSAVYLCASSGGGATQYFGPGTRLTVL.

This clone turned up a few times. This chain joins TRBV27 and TRBJ2-5; D uncertain. The germline V gene encodes CDR1 MNHEY and CDR2 SMNVEV (reference sequence). The CDR3 has 14 residues. V shed 0 bases and J shed 5 bases, with 10 bases lying between them. In nucleotides, the CDR3 is TGTGCCAGCAGTTTATCGGGTAGTATCGAGACCCAGTACTTC. It is translated as CASSLSGSIETQYF.

This clone was counted a few times. V gene TRBV29-1 combines with J gene TRBJ2-2, with 9 positions matching TRBD2. The germline gives CDR1 SQVTM, CDR2 ANQGSEA. The CDR3 has 13 amino acids. After removal of 7 bases from V and 6 bases from J, the junction contained 6 bases not matched to a gene. The CDR3 reads CSALAGGPGELFF. The CDR3 nucleotides read TGCAGCGCTCTGGCGGGAGGGCCCGGGGAGCTGTTTTTT.

The chain combines TRBV29-1 with TRBJ1-1; 7 positions agree with TRBD1. The CDR3 consists of 11 residues. Germline V lookup: CDR1 SQVTM, CDR2 ANQGSEA. The CDR3 loop reads CRGTVGTEAFF. The CDR3 region has the DNA TGCAGGGGGACAGTAGGAACTGAAGCTTTCTTT.

The chain carries TRBV29-1 and TRBJ1-2; D remains unclear. Germline-derived CDR1 and CDR2 are SQVTM and ANQGSEA. The CDR3 has 15 residues. V dropped 0 bases and J dropped 2 bases, with 13 bases sitting between them. DNA for the CDR3: TGCAGCGTTGAAGATCTGGAAATTTACAACTATGGCTACACCTTC. Its translation: CSVEDLEIYNYGYTF.

The V and J genes are TRBV29-1 and TRBJ1-1, with 8 bases aligning to TRBD1. The CDR3 runs to 15 residues. Germline-derived CDR1 and CDR2 are SQVTM and ANQGSEA. V lost 6 bases and J lost 4; bases outside the gene matches: 13. For the CDR3, the DNA is TGCAGCGTCTTCGACAGGGGCCGAGGGAGCACTGAAGCTTTCTTT. Its translation is CSVFDRGRGSTEAFF.

This clone has a handful of counts. The V call is TRBV29-1, the J call TRBJ2-1; tentative D call: TRBD1 (6 bases). Germline CDR1 reads SQVTM; CDR2 reads ANQGSEA. The V gene lost 0 bases and the J gene lost 4 bases, with 13 bases spanning the gap. The CDR3 has 15 amino acids. For the CDR3, the DNA is TGCAGCGTTGAAGACGACGGGACACCTTACAATGAGCAGTTCTTC. Its protein product is CSVEDDGTPYNEQFF.

This clone has more than one count but fewer than ten. The chain carries TRBV7-9 and TRBJ2-1; no reliable D call. V was shortened by 5 bases and J by 0 bases, with 17 bases between the two germline ends. The CDR3 is 17 amino acids. CDR1 is SEHNR, CDR2 FQNEAQ, per germline (reference sequence). CDR3 residues: CASSPPVLTGSYNEQFF. The CDR3, as DNA: TGTGCCAGCAGCCCGCCAGTCCTCACGGGCTCCTACAATGAGCAGTTCTTC.